Presented here are 17 T cell receptor beta chains from one specimen sequenced in a study of shared clonotypes between healthy human individuals. Sequenced by immunoSEQ multiplex PCR; TCRdb stores in-frame clones only, minus some. The sample consists of a few million clones, 80% to 95% of them appearing once. Sequencing used naive CD4+ T cells from PBMCs. Subset of the sample: CD45RA+ positively selected. The receptors stem from a man aged 18 to 30 in good health. Some clones in this sample may be carry-over from other donors' samples.

This chain links TRBV7-3 with TRBJ2-2; no clear D. V was cut by 3 bases and J by 7 bases, with 6 bases left in between. Looked up from germline, CDR1 is SGHTA and CDR2 is FQGTGA. The CDR3 is 12 amino acids. The CDR3 reads CASSFTIGELFF. The CDR3 nucleotides are TGTGCCAGCAGCTTTACGATCGGGGAGCTGTTTTTT.

The chain recombines TRBV4-3 with TRBJ2-6; 8 bases map to TRBD2. The CDR3 has 18 amino acids. Germline V CDR1 and CDR2: LGHNA, YSLEER. The J segment lost 0 bases and the V segment lost 2 bases, leaving 6 bases of the junction unmatched. Here the CDR3 DNA reads TGCGCCAGCAGCCAACGGGGGGGTCGGCCCTCTGGGGCCAACGTCCTGACTTTC. The encoded protein is CASSQRGGRPSGANVLTF.

As concerns this clone: Other nucleotide sequences from this sample produce the same CDR3. The V call is TRBV9, the J call TRBJ2-7; 12 nucleotides line up with TRBD2. The germline V gene has CDR1 SGDLS and CDR2 YYNGEE. The length of the CDR3 is 15 residues. With 0 bases clipped from V and 4 bases from J, the junction kept 2 bases outside the gene matches. CDR3 coding DNA: TGTGCCAGCAGCGTAGGACTAGCGGGAGCTTACGAGCAGTACTTC. Its translation: CASSVGLAGAYEQYF. Complete variable domain (other parts from reference TRBV9 and TRBJ2-7): DSGVTQTPKHLITATGQRVTLRCSPRSGDLSVYWYQQSLDQGLQFLIQYYNGEERAKGNILERFSAQQFPDLHSELNLSSLELGDSALYFCASSVGLAGAYEQYFGPGTRLTVT.

This clone was counted a single time. The V and J genes are TRBV7-9 and TRBJ1-1; 7 bases match TRBD1. With V trimmed by 5 bases and J by 1 base, 4 bases remained unmatched. The CDR3 covers 14 residues. Looked up from germline, CDR1 is SEHNR and CDR2 is FQNEAQ (reference sequence). This CDR3 is CASSRDSPNTEAFF. The CDR3 DNA reads TGTGCCAGCAGCCGGGACAGCCCGAACACTGAAGCTTTCTTT. Based on the CDR3 plus reference TRBV7-9 and TRBJ1-1, the full variable domain is DTGVSQNPRHKITKRGQNVTFRCDPISEHNRLYWYRQTLGQGPEFLTYFQNEAQLEKSRLLSDRFSAERPKGSFSTLEIQRTEQGDSAMYLCASSRDSPNTEAFFGQGTRLTVV.

The rearrangement joins TRBV19 to TRBJ1-5; D gene ambiguous. CDR3 length: 15 amino acids. V dropped 3 bases and J dropped 3 bases, with 12 bases sitting between them. Germline V gene data show CDR1 as LNHDA and CDR2 as SQIVND (reference sequence). CDR3 DNA sequence: TGTGCCAGTAGTATGGGCAGGTTGATCAATCAGCCCCAGCATTTT. Translated: CASSMGRLINQPQHF.

The chain is built from TRBV19 and TRBJ1-2; D is unclear. There are 15 residues in the CDR3. Germline V CDR1 and CDR2: LNHDA, SQIVND (reference sequence). V lost 5 bases and J lost 2, with 15 bases in between. DNA of the CDR3: TGTGCCAGTAGTCCCCCAGGAGGGTTAAACTATGGCTACACCTTC. Translated, it gives CASSPPGGLNYGYTF.

The V and J genes are TRBV7-2 and TRBJ1-1; no reliable D call. The CDR3 contains 13 residues. Germline V gene sequence: CDR1 SGHTA, CDR2 FQGNSA. Between the trimmed V and J ends, which lost 4 bases and 8 bases, there was a span of 14 bases. Here the CDR3 DNA reads TGTGCCAGCAGCTCCCACGCAGGTTTGGAAGCTTTCTTT. Amino acids: CASSSHAGLEAFF.

The chain carries TRBV25-1 and TRBJ2-6; D tentatively fits TRBD1 or TRBD2 (7 bases each). Germline CDR1 and CDR2: MGHDK and SYGVNS. V was cut by 5 bases and J by 0 bases, with 17 bases left in between. The CDR3 sequence is 18 residues long. Written as DNA, the CDR3 is TGTGCCAGCAGTCCAACCCAGGGGGGGCTCTCTGGGGCCAACGTCCTGACTTTC. Translation: CASSPTQGGLSGANVLTF.

J is TRBJ2-5 and V is TRBV19, with D perhaps matching TRBD2 (5 bases). Germline loops: CDR1 LNHDA, CDR2 SQIVND (reference sequence). Trimming stripped 6 bases from V and 1 base from J, with 15 bases between. The length of the CDR3 is 15 residues. The CDR3 DNA follows: TGTGCCAGTAGCCCTCGTATGCTAGCCCAAGAGACCCAGTACTTC. This gives the protein CASSPRMLAQETQYF.

Concerning this clone: This CDR3 is also generated by other DNA sequences in the sample. The rearrangement joins TRBV18 to TRBJ1-1, with D perhaps TRBD1 (6 bases). V was clipped by 6 bases and J by 0 bases, with 14 bases between them. This CDR3 has 15 amino acids. CDR1 is KGHSH and CDR2 is LQKENI in the germline V gene. The CDR3 here is CASSRGGQMNTEAFF. Written as DNA, the CDR3 is TGTGCCAGCTCGCGGGGGGGACAAATGAACACTGAAGCTTTCTTT.

In the case of this clone: The sample carries other DNA sequences with the same CDR3. This chain connects TRBV5-1 to TRBJ2-7; weak D call: TRBD1 (5 bases). There are 13 residues in the CDR3. The ends were cut back, 0 bases at V and 3 bases at J, with 7 bases in the middle. The V gene's germline CDR1 is SGHRS and CDR2 YFSETQ. CDR3 region: CASSLVDSYEQYF. DNA for the CDR3: TGCGCCAGCAGCTTGGTAGACAGCTACGAGCAGTACTTC.

This chain uses TRBV7-2 with TRBJ2-6, with a possible D match to TRBD1 (6 bases). The germline V gene has CDR1 SGHTA and CDR2 FQGNSA. This CDR3 spans 15 amino acids. Trimming shortened V by 5 bases and J by 0 bases, and 8 bases separated the two germline ends. As DNA, the CDR3 is TGTGCCAGCAGCACAGGGAGCTCTGGGGCCAACGTCCTGACTTTC. Translating it yields CASSTGSSGANVLTF.

With respect to this clone: Other DNA variants within this sample encode the same CDR3. The rearrangement uses TRBV7-3 and TRBJ2-2, with 8 bases aligning to TRBD2. Trimming at V came to 4 bases and at J to 4 bases, leaving 2 bases not matched to a gene. Germline loops: CDR1 SGHTA, CDR2 FQGTGA. The CDR3 is made up of 14 amino acids. CDR3 bases: TGTGCCAGCAGCTCGGGACTAGTCACCGGGGAGCTGTTTTTT. It is translated as CASSSGLVTGELFF. The full variable domain, its missing parts supplied by reference TRBV7-3 and TRBJ2-2, is GAGVSQTPSNKVTEKGKYVELRCDPISGHTALYWYRQSLGQGPEFLIYFQGTGAADDSGLPNDRFFAVRPEGSVSTLKIQRTERGDSAVYLCASSSGLVTGELFFGEGSRLTVL.

The genes are TRBV11-2 and TRBJ2-3; D remains unclear. Germline-derived CDR1 and CDR2 are SGHAT and FQNNGV. V lost 0 bases and J 4 bases, leaving 8 bases between the germline ends. The CDR3 totals 14 residues. CDR3: CASSLDRSSDTQYF. In DNA form, the CDR3 reads TGTGCCAGCAGCTTAGATCGGTCGTCAGATACGCAGTATTTT.

The V gene is TRBV7-9, the J gene TRBJ2-1; perhaps TRBD1 as D (6 bases). V was clipped by 1 base and J by 15 bases, with 16 bases between them. CDR1 is SEHNR and CDR2 is FQNEAQ in the germline V gene (reference sequence). The CDR3 sequence is 13 residues long. CDR3 protein: CASSLDGGTGWFF. CDR3 bases: TGTGCCAGCAGCTTAGATGGGGGCACCGGGTGGTTCTTC.

The J gene is TRBJ2-2, the V gene TRBV29-1; D assignment may be TRBD1 or TRBD2 (5 bases each). CDR3 length: 17 amino acids. CDR1 is SQVTM and CDR2 is ANQGSEA in the germline V gene. The ends were cut back, 4 bases at V and 0 bases at J, with 18 bases in the middle. The CDR3 nucleotides are TGCAGCGTTGTAGAGGGCAGCCGGACAACGAACACCGGGGAGCTGTTTTTT. As protein: CSVVEGSRTTNTGELFF.

The chain links TRBV5-6 to TRBJ1-5; D uncertain. Germline V gene sequence: CDR1 SGHDT, CDR2 YYEEEE. The ends were cut back, 1 base at V and 0 bases at J, with 11 bases in the middle. This CDR3 spans 16 amino acids. The CDR3 loop is CASSLRSINSNQPQHF. CDR3 sequence (DNA): TGTGCCAGCAGCTTGAGGTCAATTAATAGCAATCAGCCCCAGCATTTT.